Listed below are T cell receptor beta chains from one sample, sequenced in a study of CD8+ T cells in alopecia areata. The method was immunoSEQ multiplex PCR; TCRdb's version includes in-frame clones alone and lacks a portion of them. The table records just over 150,000 clones, about three fifths of them present only once. Material: CD4+ T cells sorted from blood, obtained at week 4, from a patient treated with tofacitinib. Receptors were obtained from a human donor with alopecia areata. CDR3s include the opening cysteine and the closing phenylalanine or tryptophan. Each record gives: D gene, clone size, J gene, V gene, CDR3 protein, CDR3 DNA. A D gene is named only where the DNA matches it firmly. Rows give clone size only sometimes, using once, few, many, or a class for an expanded clone.

TRBD1,.,TRBJ1-2,TRBV29-1,CSVDKDRSSGYTF,TGCAGCGTTGATAAGGACAGGTCAAGTGGCTACACCTTC
.,.,TRBJ2-1,TRBV30,CAWSVRLGNEQFF,TGTGCCTGGAGTGTACGTCTAGGCAATGAGCAGTTCTTC
TRBD1,few,TRBJ2-3,TRBV29-1,CSVPGTGVSDTQYF,TGCAGCGTTCCCGGGACAGGGGTTTCAGATACGCAGTATTTT
TRBD1,.,TRBJ1-1,TRBV19,CASSIGDRGNTEAFF,TGTGCCAGTAGTATAGGGGACAGGGGCAACACTGAAGCTTTCTTT
.,.,TRBJ2-3,TRBV7-2,CASSFQQGRGDTQYF,TGTGCCAGCAGCTTCCAACAGGGACGTGGAGATACGCAGTATTTT
.,.,TRBJ2-6,TRBV25-1,CASSEGLSGANVLTF,TGTGCCAGCAGTGAAGGCTTGTCTGGGGCCAACGTCCTGACTTTC
.,.,TRBJ1-1,TRBV30,CAWSLGGMNTEAFF,TGTGCCTGGAGTCTGGGCGGGATGAACACTGAAGCTTTCTTT
.,.,TRBJ1-4,TRBV7-2,CASSPGHGGEKLFF,TGTGCCAGCAGCCCAGGGCATGGAGGTGAAAAACTGTTTTTT
.,.,TRBJ1-1,TRBV29-1,CSVAPLARRVTEAFF,TGCAGCGTTGCCCCCCTGGCTAGGAGAGTCACTGAAGCTTTCTTT
TRBD1,.,TRBJ1-1,TRBV30,CAWGTGQAEAFF,TGTGCCTGGGGGACAGGGCAGGCTGAAGCTTTCTTT
TRBD1,.,TRBJ1-3,TRBV30,CACEQGFDGNTIYF,TGTGCCTGTGAACAGGGGTTTGATGGAAACACCATATATTTT
.,.,TRBJ1-2,TRBV30,CAWRSRGYTF,TGTGCCTGGAGGAGCAGAGGCTACACCTTC
.,.,TRBJ1-2,TRBV6-5,CASSYGGSDGYTF,TGTGCCAGCAGTTACGGTGGCTCCGATGGCTACACCTTC
.,.,TRBJ2-3,TRBV4-1,CASSFNTDTQYF,TGCGCCAGCAGCTTCAACACAGATACGCAGTATTTT
.,.,TRBJ1-2,TRBV7-9,CASSPPGHNYGYTF,TGTGCCAGCAGCCCCCCCGGACACAACTATGGCTACACCTTC
.,.,TRBJ1-3,TRBV9,CASSAALAKPSSGNTIYF,TGTGCCAGCAGCGCCGCTCTAGCGAAGCCCTCCTCTGGAAACACCATATATTTT
TRBD2,once,TRBJ2-5,TRBV30,CAWKSSGGPPTQYF,TGTGCCTGGAAGAGTAGCGGGGGGCCTCCCACCCAGTACTTC
.,few,TRBJ1-3,TRBV11-2,CASSWAGGNTIYF,TGTGCCAGCAGCTGGGCGGGAGGAAACACCATATATTTT
.,few,TRBJ1-2,TRBV7-9,CASSSPAGQNYGYTF,TGTGCCAGCAGCTCGCCCGCGGGACAAAACTATGGCTACACCTTC
.,.,TRBJ2-1,TRBV20-1,CSLRTVREQFF,TGCAGTCTCCGGACGGTAAGGGAGCAGTTCTTC
.,.,TRBJ1-2,TRBV27,CASSFGRSYGYTF,TGTGCCAGCAGTTTCGGTCGGTCATATGGCTACACCTTC
.,.,TRBJ1-2,TRBV29-1,CSLISRDRINTYGYTF,TGCAGCCTCATCTCTCGGGACCGAATCAACACCTATGGCTACACCTTC
.,.,TRBJ1-2,TRBV30,CAWSRGQLYGYTF,TGTGCCTGGAGTAGAGGGCAGCTCTATGGCTACACCTTC
.,few,TRBJ1-4,TRBV29-1,CSVGGSNEKLFF,TGCAGCGTTGGGGGATCTAATGAAAAACTGTTTTTT
.,.,TRBJ2-5,TRBV4-1,CASSPRPGEETQYF,TGCGCCAGCAGCCCGAGGCCCGGAGAAGAGACCCAGTACTTC
.,.,TRBJ1-1,TRBV6-5,CASSLGSRDTEAFF,TGTGCCAGCAGTCTGGGTTCCAGGGACACTGAAGCTTTCTTT
.,.,TRBJ2-7,TRBV30,CAWSVGSSYEQYF,TGTGCCTGGAGTGTAGGGAGCTCCTACGAGCAGTACTTC
TRBD2,.,TRBJ2-5,TRBV5-1,CASSLDPRGDQETQYF,TGCGCCAGCAGCTTGGATCCCCGGGGGGACCAAGAGACCCAGTACTTC
.,.,TRBJ1-1,TRBV7-6,CASSSGYNTEAFF,TGTGCCAGCAGCTCAGGCTACAACACTGAAGCTTTCTTT
.,.,TRBJ1-4,TRBV25-1,CASSEQGQNNEKLFF,TGTGCCAGCAGTGAGCAGGGACAAAATAATGAAAAACTGTTTTTT
TRBD2,.,TRBJ2-3,TRBV29-1,CSVEVGAGGPDTQYF,TGCAGCGTTGAAGTAGGAGCGGGGGGACCAGATACGCAGTATTTT
TRBD2,.,TRBJ2-7,TRBV11-2,CASSRTTSGEAYEQYF,TGTGCCAGCAGCCGAACGACTAGCGGGGAAGCCTACGAGCAGTACTTC
.,.,TRBJ1-6,TRBV14,CASSQDRAGLSPLHF,TGTGCCAGCAGCCAAGATCGGGCAGGTCTGTCACCCCTCCACTTT
.,.,TRBJ2-7,TRBV14,CASSLRGIQRTYEQYF,TGTGCCAGCAGCCTAAGGGGGATCCAGAGAACCTACGAGCAGTACTTC
TRBD1,few,TRBJ1-5,TRBV9,CASSGGTGDINQPQHF,TGTGCCAGCAGCGGAGGAACAGGGGACATCAATCAGCCCCAGCATTTT
.,.,TRBJ1-5,TRBV30,CAWSPTGWSNQPQHF,TGTGCCTGGAGCCCTACAGGGTGGAGCAATCAGCCCCAGCATTTT
TRBD1,.,TRBJ1-2,TRBV4-1,CASSHPGQGNYGYTF,TGCGCCAGCAGCCATCCTGGACAGGGGAACTATGGCTACACCTTC
.,.,TRBJ1-5,TRBV30,CAWSVRRGDQPQHF,TGTGCCTGGAGTGTACGAAGGGGAGATCAGCCCCAGCATTTT
.,few,TRBJ2-5,TRBV7-2,CASSLGPKETQYF,TGTGCCAGCAGCTTAGGCCCGAAAGAGACCCAGTACTTC
TRBD1,.,TRBJ2-5,TRBV15,CATSPRTGPVETQYF,TGTGCCACCAGCCCCCGGACAGGGCCCGTGGAGACCCAGTACTTC
.,.,TRBJ1-5,TRBV29-1,CSVALGLGGDQPQHF,TGCAGCGTTGCCCTAGGGCTGGGGGGGGATCAGCCCCAGCATTTT
TRBD1,.,TRBJ1-2,TRBV30,CAWGDRVGGYTF,TGTGCCTGGGGGGACAGGGTTGGCGGCTACACCTTC
.,.,TRBJ1-2,TRBV5-1,CASSLVDSSYGYTF,TGCGCCAGCAGCTTGGTGGACAGTTCCTATGGCTACACCTTC
TRBD1,.,TRBJ1-2,TRBV29-1,CSAQGAWGYTF,TGCAGCGCTCAGGGGGCTTGGGGCTACACCTTC
.,.,TRBJ1-1,TRBV4-3,CASSLLLGVTEAFF,TGCGCCAGCAGCCTTCTCCTTGGGGTCACTGAAGCTTTCTTT
TRBD1,few,TRBJ1-2,TRBV30,CAWDRGPYYGYTF,TGTGCCTGGGACAGGGGCCCTTACTATGGCTACACCTTC
.,.,TRBJ2-1,TRBV30,CAWSRSRNEQFF,TGTGCCTGGAGTCGTAGTCGAAATGAGCAGTTCTTC
.,.,TRBJ2-5,TRBV15,CATSRDWVRDGETQYF,TGTGCCACCAGCAGAGATTGGGTTAGGGACGGAGAGACCCAGTACTTC
.,few,TRBJ1-1,TRBV7-2,CASSEDSWDGRAMNTEAFF,TGTGCCAGCAGCGAGGACTCGTGGGATGGCAGGGCAATGAACACTGAAGCTTTCTTT
TRBD2,few,TRBJ2-3,TRBV29-1,CCFWGGGPDTQYF,TGCTGCTTCTGGGGCGGGGGGCCAGATACGCAGTATTTT